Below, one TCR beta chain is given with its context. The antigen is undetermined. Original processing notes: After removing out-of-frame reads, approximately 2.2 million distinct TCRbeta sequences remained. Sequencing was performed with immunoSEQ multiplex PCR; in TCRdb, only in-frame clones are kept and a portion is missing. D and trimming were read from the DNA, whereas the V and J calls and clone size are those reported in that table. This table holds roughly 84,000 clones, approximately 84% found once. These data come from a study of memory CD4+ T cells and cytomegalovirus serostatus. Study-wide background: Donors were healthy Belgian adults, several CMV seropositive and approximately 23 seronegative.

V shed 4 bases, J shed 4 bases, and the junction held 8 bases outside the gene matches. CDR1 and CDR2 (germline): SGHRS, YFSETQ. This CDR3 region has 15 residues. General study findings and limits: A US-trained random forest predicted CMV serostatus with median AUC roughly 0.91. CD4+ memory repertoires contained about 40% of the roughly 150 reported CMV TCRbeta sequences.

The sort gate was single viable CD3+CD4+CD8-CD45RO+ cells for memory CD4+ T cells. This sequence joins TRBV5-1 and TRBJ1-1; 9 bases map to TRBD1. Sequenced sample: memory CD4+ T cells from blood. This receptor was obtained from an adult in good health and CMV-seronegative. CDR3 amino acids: CASSAVDRGSTEAFF. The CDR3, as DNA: TGCGCCAGCAGCGCGGTGGACAGGGGAAGCACTGAAGCTTTCTTT.